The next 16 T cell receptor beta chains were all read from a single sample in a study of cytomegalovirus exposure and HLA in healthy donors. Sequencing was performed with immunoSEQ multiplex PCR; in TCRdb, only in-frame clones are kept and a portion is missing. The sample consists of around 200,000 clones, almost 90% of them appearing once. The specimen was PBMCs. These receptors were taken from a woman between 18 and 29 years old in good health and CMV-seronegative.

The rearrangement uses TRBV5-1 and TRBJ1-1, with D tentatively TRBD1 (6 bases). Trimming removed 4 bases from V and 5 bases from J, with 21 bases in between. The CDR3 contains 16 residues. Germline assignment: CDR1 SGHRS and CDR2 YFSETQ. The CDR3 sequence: CASSPAASGERTEAFF. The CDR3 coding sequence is TGCGCCAGCAGCCCGGCGGCGTCAGGGGAGAGAACTGAAGCTTTCTTT.

The CDR3 nucleotides read TGTGCCAGCAGGCGGGGGGTTGACAGCGGGGAGCTGTTTTTT. Residues: CASRRGVDSGELFF. This chain uses TRBV27 with TRBJ2-2, with 8 bases identical to TRBD2. J was trimmed by 7 bases and V by 6 bases; bases with no gene match: 7. CDR1 is MNHEY and CDR2 is SMNVEV in the germline V gene (reference sequence). This CDR3 comprises 14 residues.

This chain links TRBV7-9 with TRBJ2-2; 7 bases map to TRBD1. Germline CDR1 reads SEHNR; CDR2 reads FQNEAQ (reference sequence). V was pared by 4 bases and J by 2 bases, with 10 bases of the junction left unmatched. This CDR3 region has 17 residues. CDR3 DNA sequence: TGTGCCAGCAGCTCGCCAGGAGGACAGGCTAACACCGGGGAGCTGTTTTTT. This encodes CASSSPGGQANTGELFF.

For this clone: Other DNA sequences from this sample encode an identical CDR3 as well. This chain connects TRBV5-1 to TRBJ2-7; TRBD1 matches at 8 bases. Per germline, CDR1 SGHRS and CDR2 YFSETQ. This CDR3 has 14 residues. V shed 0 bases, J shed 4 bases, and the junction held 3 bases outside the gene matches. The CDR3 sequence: CASSLGQGAYEQYF. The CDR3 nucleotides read TGCGCCAGCAGCTTGGGTCAGGGGGCTTACGAGCAGTACTTC.

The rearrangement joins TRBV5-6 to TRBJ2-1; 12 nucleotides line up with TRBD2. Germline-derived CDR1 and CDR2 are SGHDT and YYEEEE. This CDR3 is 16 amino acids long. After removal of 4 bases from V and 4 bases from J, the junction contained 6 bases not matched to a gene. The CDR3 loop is CASSPSGLAGYNEQFF. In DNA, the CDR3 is TGTGCCAGCAGCCCCTCGGGACTAGCGGGTTACAATGAGCAGTTCTTC.

CDR3 nucleotides: TGTGCCAGCAGCTTAATAAGCGGGGAGGTGGGTAATGAGCAGTTCTTC. Translated: CASSLISGEVGNEQFF. J is TRBJ2-1 and V is TRBV7-9, with 7 bases fitting TRBD2. Germline loops: CDR1 SEHNR, CDR2 FQNEAQ (reference sequence). This CDR3 is built from 16 residues. J lost 7 bases, V lost 2 bases, and 11 bases had no gene match.

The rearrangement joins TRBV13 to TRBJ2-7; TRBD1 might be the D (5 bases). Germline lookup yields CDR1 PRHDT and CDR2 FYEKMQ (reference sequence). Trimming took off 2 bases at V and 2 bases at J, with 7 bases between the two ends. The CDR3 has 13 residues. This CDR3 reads CASSLRGAYEQYF. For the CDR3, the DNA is TGTGCCAGCAGCTTAAGGGGCGCCTACGAGCAGTACTTC.

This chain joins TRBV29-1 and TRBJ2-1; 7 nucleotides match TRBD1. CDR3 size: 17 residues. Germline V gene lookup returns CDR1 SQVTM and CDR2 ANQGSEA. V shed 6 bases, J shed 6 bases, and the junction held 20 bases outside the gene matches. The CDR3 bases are TGCAGCGTCGTTCCATACTTAGACCAGAAGGGGGCCAATGAGCAGTTCTTC. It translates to CSVVPYLDQKGANEQFF.

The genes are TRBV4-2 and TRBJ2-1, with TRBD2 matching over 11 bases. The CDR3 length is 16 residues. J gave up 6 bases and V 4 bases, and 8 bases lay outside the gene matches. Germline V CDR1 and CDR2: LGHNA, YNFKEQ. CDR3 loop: CASSRSGLAELNEQFF. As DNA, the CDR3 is TGTGCCAGCAGCCGATCGGGACTAGCGGAGCTCAATGAGCAGTTCTTC.

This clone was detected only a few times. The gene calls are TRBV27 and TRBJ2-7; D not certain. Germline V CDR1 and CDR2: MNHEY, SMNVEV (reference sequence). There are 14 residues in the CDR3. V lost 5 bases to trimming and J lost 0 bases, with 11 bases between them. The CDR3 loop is CASSVMPDSYEQYF. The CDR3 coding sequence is TGTGCCAGCAGTGTCATGCCAGACTCCTACGAGCAGTACTTC.

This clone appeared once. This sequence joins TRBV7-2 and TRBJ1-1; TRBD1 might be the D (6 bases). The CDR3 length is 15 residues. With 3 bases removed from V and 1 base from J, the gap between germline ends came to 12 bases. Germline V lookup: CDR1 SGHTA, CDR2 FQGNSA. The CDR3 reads CASSFLGQQNTEAFF. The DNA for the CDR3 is TGTGCCAGCAGCTTTCTTGGACAGCAGAACACTGAAGCTTTCTTT. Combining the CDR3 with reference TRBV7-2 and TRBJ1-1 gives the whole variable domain GAGVSQSPSNKVTEKGKDVELRCDPISGHTALYWYRQSLGQGLEFLIYFQGNSAPDKSGLPSDRFSAERTGGSVSTLTIQRTQQEDSAVYLCASSFLGQQNTEAFFGQGTRLTVV.

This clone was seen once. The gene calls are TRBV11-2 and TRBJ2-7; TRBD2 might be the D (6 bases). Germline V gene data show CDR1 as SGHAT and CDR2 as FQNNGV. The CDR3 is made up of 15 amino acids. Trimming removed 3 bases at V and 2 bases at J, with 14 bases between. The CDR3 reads CASSFGEAGTYEQYF. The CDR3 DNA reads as TGTGCCAGCAGCTTTGGGGAGGCGGGGACCTACGAGCAGTACTTC.

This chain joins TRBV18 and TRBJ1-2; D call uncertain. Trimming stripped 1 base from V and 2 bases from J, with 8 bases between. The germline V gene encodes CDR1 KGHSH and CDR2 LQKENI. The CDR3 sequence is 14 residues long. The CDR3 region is CASSPLAQNYGYTF. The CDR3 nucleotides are TGTGCCAGCTCACCACTCGCACAGAACTATGGCTACACCTTC. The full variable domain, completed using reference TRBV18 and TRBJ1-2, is NAGVMQNPRHLVRRRGQEARLRCSPMKGHSHVYWYRQLPEEGLKFMVYLQKENIIDESGMPKERFSAEFPKEGPSILRIQQVVRGDSAAYFCASSPLAQNYGYTFGSGTRLTVV.

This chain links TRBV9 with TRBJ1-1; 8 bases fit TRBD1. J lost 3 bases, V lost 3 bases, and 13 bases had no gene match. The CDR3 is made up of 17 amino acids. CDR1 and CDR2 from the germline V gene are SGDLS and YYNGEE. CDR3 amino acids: CASSGTPGQVFDTEAFF. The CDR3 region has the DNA TGTGCCAGCAGCGGCACACCGGGACAGGTCTTTGACACTGAAGCTTTCTTT.

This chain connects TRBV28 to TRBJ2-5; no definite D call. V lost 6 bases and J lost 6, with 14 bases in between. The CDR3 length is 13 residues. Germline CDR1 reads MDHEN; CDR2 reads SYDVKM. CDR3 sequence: CASSEAISKTQYF. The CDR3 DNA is TGTGCCAGCAGCGAGGCGATTAGCAAGACCCAGTACTTC.

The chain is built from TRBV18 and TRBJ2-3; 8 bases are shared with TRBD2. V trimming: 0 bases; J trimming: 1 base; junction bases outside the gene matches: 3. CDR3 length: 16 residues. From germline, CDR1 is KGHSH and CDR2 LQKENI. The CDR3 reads CASSPPSGSGTDTQYF. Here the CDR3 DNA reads TGTGCCAGCTCACCACCGAGCGGGAGCGGCACAGATACGCAGTATTTT.